This TCR beta chain was profiled in a study of T-cell reconstitution after alpha-beta-depleted transplantation in children. Study-level findings and limits: After transplant, at about two months, alpha-beta T cells were reportedly derived from several hundred expanded graft clones. From newly produced T cells came most of the T-cell counts and diversity one year after transplant. Some patients' high day-60 TCRbeta diversity was traced to surviving recipient T cells and thymic progenitors.

Unique molecular identifiers were used in preparing the TCRbeta library. In TCRdb, the PCR reads were re-called with MiXCR into one record per CDR3 protein. The data show about a million distinct CDR3 sequences, with around 30% seen just once and under 30% held by the top ten. With 7 bases clipped from V and 0 bases from J, the junction kept 5 bases outside the gene matches. Germline V gene lookup returns CDR1 SNHLY and CDR2 FYNNEI. CDR3 size: 14 residues. This clonotype turned up a few times. Antigen unknown. Sequenced here: PBMCs, mostly from graft donor cells, sampled 360 days after TCRalphabeta/CD19-depleted stem cell transplant. This TCR was recovered from a boy less than two years old who had a stem cell transplant for SCID, so the T cells may come from the graft donor. This chain links TRBV2 with TRBJ2-7; 8 bases align to TRBD2. CDR3 coding DNA: TGTGCCAGCACCGGACTAGCCCGCTCCTACGAGCAGTACTTC. This gives the protein CASTGLARSYEQYF.